This is a list of T cell receptor beta chains from one sample in a study of blood T cell repertoires in COVID-19. Assay: immunoSEQ multiplex PCR; the TCRdb copy retains only in-frame clones and omits some. Of 60,000 to 75,000 clones listed, around 87% are singletons. Material: peripheral blood. These receptors came from a human donor in a cohort sampled during active COVID-19. The CDR3 runs from the conserved cysteine through the conserved F or W. The D gene is left open where the match is weak. The size field is filled for only some rows; it gives once, few, many or a size class.

size | D | J | V | CDR3
NA | NA | TRBJ1-1 | TRBV3-1/TRBV3-2 | CASSPGGFMNTEAFF
NA | TRBD1 | TRBJ2-1 | TRBV5-1 | CASSLEAGGKFF
NA | NA | TRBJ1-4 | TRBV19 | CASSPQPWQATNEKLFF
once | NA | TRBJ2-5 | TRBV9 | CASSVGGATETQYF
NA | NA | TRBJ2-3 | TRBV25-1 | CASINEAEDTQYF
NA | TRBD2 | TRBJ2-7 | TRBV2 | CASSERGAGRVKQYF
NA | TRBD2 | TRBJ2-7 | TRBV2 | CASSFRTSGGMYEQYF
NA | NA | TRBJ2-1 | TRBV7-9 | CASSLPLPYNEQFF
NA | TRBD2 | TRBJ2-5 | TRBV7-6 | CASSSPAGGGSETQYF
NA | NA | TRBJ2-3 | TRBV4-1 | CASSRGDLNTDTQYF
NA | NA | TRBJ2-5 | TRBV19 | CASSITQGGQETQYF
NA | TRBD2 | TRBJ2-7 | TRBV6-2/TRBV6-3 | CASSTSGDYYEQYF
NA | TRBD2 | TRBJ2-1 | TRBV19 | CASSISSTAGAFF
NA | NA | TRBJ1-6 | TRBV3-1/TRBV3-2 | CASRDSRGRNSPLHF
NA | NA | TRBJ2-7 | TRBV5-8 | CASSLGSGDPYEQYF
NA | TRBD2 | TRBJ2-7 | TRBV6-5 | CASSYAGVTPYEQYF
NA | NA | TRBJ2-7 | TRBV24-1 | CATSDPTIYEQYF
NA | TRBD2 | TRBJ2-7 | TRBV7-2 | CASSLGTSGRAYEQYF
NA | NA | TRBJ1-3 | TRBV9 | CASSVEQSTGNTIYF
few | NA | TRBJ1-4 | TRBV7-2 | CASGRSSNEKLFF
NA | NA | TRBJ2-7 | TRBV28 | CASSFGAPSYEQYF
NA | NA | TRBJ2-5 | TRBV5-1 | CASSLNPGTGEETQYF
NA | TRBD2 | TRBJ2-1 | TRBV6-5 | CASRKREGKINEQFF
NA | NA | TRBJ1-1 | TRBV20-1 | CSASQNTEAFF
NA | NA | TRBJ2-3 | TRBV9 | CASTGGNTDTQYF
NA | NA | TRBJ1-4 | TRBV29-1 | CSVQGWDEKLFF
once | TRBD2 | TRBJ2-3 | TRBV11-2 | CASSSRAGGYTDTQYF